Following are 2 T cell receptor beta chains from one sample sequenced in a study of post-analysis software for immune sequencing data. Study-wide findings and caveats: A few TRBV segments appeared more often in patients than in controls, and TRBV5-6, TRBV5-1 and TRBV20-1 were among these.

No antigen is known for these receptors. cDNA libraries for TCR beta contained unique molecular identifiers. TCRdb re-derived calls from the PCR reads in MiXCR, one entry per CDR3 protein. This sample yields over 700,000 distinct CDR3 sequences, of which roughly 27% are seen a single time; around 0.6% belongs to the top ten. The sequenced material came from blood. The receptors were sampled from a girl under 18 with multiple sclerosis.

The J gene is TRBJ2-1, the V gene TRBV4-1, with D possibly being TRBD1 or TRBD2 (5 bases each). The CDR3 is made up of 14 amino acids. The germline gives CDR1 MGHRA, CDR2 YSYEKL. The germline V and J ends were trimmed by 1 base and 10 bases, with 14 bases remaining between them. The CDR3 spells CASSQGAPRGEQFF. CDR3 sequence (DNA): TGCGCCAGCAGCCAAGGTGCCCCTCGGGGCGAGCAGTTCTTC.

This clonotype has a single count. One junction end disagrees with the germline gene, perhaps due to a read error. The gene calls are TRBV2 and TRBJ1-5; D unclear. The CDR3 length is 17 residues. Germline-derived CDR1 and CDR2 are SNHLY and FYNNEI. The DNA of the CDR3 is TGTGCCAGCAGTGAAGCGCGGAGGGCCGCCGGCAATCAGTCCCAGCATTTT. Translated, it gives CASSEARRAAGNQSQHF.